The next 28 T cell receptor beta chains were all read from a single sample in a study of control samples from healthy donors and cancer patients. Clones were sequenced by immunoSEQ multiplex PCR, and TCRdb holds only the in-frame ones, with some missing. The table has roughly 63,000 clones, around 87% seen once. Sequences were obtained from PBMCs. The receptors come from a man in his sixties with colorectal cancer.

This rearrangement joins TRBV14 to TRBJ2-2; D remains ambiguous. V was clipped by 1 base and J by 3 bases, with 6 bases between them. The CDR3 contains 14 residues. Germline CDR1 is SGHDN and CDR2 is FVKESK. The CDR3 sequence is CASSQVWDTGELFF. Written as DNA, the CDR3 is TGTGCCAGCAGCCAAGTTTGGGACACCGGGGAGCTGTTTTTT.

The V gene is TRBV7-2, the J gene TRBJ1-5; 12 positions match TRBD1. Losses at the gene ends were 5 bases for V and 4 bases for J; bases not matched to a gene: 9. This CDR3 region has 17 residues. Germline CDR1 reads SGHTA; CDR2 reads FQGNSA. CDR3 in DNA: TGTGCCAGCAGCGCTCCCGGGACAGGGGGCGGTAATCAGCCCCAGCATTTT. The encoded protein is CASSAPGTGGGNQPQHF.

This chain connects TRBV6-6 to TRBJ1-2; TRBD1 might be the D (5 bases). The CDR3 runs to 14 residues. V was shortened by 5 bases and J by 7 bases, with 17 bases between the two germline ends. The germline gives CDR1 MNHNY, CDR2 SVGAGI (reference sequence). The CDR3 sequence is CASSTGGGISGYTF. CDR3 coding DNA: TGTGCCAGCAGTACCGGGGGGGGAATTAGTGGCTACACCTTC.

The chain combines TRBV3-1 (or the pseudogene TRBV3-2) with TRBJ2-5; D not resolved. CDR1 LGHDT and CDR2 YNNKEL come from the germline V gene (reference sequence). V shed 1 base and J shed 4 bases, with 7 bases lying between them. This CDR3 region has 13 residues. Here the CDR3 DNA reads TGTGCCAGCAGCCAAGCGAAACCAGAGACCCAGTACTTC. This translates into CASSQAKPETQYF.

This clone was picked up one time. Compared with germline, one end of the junction differs, possibly owing to a read error. The chain recombines TRBV3-1 (or the pseudogene TRBV3-2) with TRBJ2-3; 7 positions agree with TRBD1. The V gene's germline CDR1 is LGHDT and CDR2 YNNKEL (reference sequence). The CDR3 runs to 15 residues. This chain's CDR3 is CASTQRQGLTDTQYF. In DNA form, the CDR3 reads TGTGCCAGCACCCAACGACAGGGTCTGACAGATACGCAGTATTTT.

The chain's CDR3 is CASSQDPLGPTYGYTF. CDR3 coding DNA: TGCGCCAGCAGCCAAGACCCACTGGGCCCGACGTATGGCTACACCTTC. V and J are TRBV4-1 and TRBJ1-2; D unclear. The germline gives CDR1 MGHRA, CDR2 YSYEKL. There are 16 residues in the CDR3. Trimming cost V 0 bases and J 5 bases, with 16 bases left between them.

The chain employs TRBV5-6 and TRBJ1-6; a possible D gene is TRBD1 (5 bases). Germline CDR1 and CDR2: SGHDT and YYEEEE. V was clipped by 6 bases and J by 9 bases, with 16 bases between them. The CDR3 length is 14 residues. CDR3 amino acids: CASNRTPGSSPLHF. Here the CDR3 DNA reads TGTGCCAGCAACAGGACGCCGGGGAGTTCACCCCTCCACTTT.

The gene calls are TRBV11-1 and TRBJ2-1; 7 bases fit TRBD2. The CDR3 contains 15 residues. The V and J ends lost 2 bases and 4 bases, in that order; junction bases with no gene match: 5. Germline-derived CDR1 and CDR2 are SGHAT and FQDESV (reference sequence). The CDR3 coding sequence is TGTGCCAGCAGCTTAAGCGGGGCCACGTACAATGAGCAGTTCTTC. Amino acids: CASSLSGATYNEQFF.

The rearrangement uses TRBV2 and TRBJ1-1, with D possibly matching TRBD1 (6 bases). V lost 7 bases, J lost 10 bases, and 22 bases lay in between. This CDR3 is built from 14 residues. Germline V gene lookup returns CDR1 SNHLY and CDR2 FYNNEI. The CDR3 region has the DNA TGTGCCAGCACCCGACAGGCCGACTCAGGAGGAGCTTTCTTT. This translates into CASTRQADSGGAFF. The whole variable domain, filled in from reference TRBV2 and TRBJ1-1, reads EPEVTQTPSHQVTQMGQEVILRCVPISNHLYFYWYRQILGQKVEFLVSFYNNEISEKSEIFDDQFSVERPDGSNFTLKIRSTKLEDSAMYFCASTRQADSGGAFFGQGTRLTVV.

The rearrangement links TRBV7-3 to TRBJ2-3; 16 bases align to TRBD2. The CDR3 is 16 amino acids. In germline, CDR1 is SGHTA, CDR2 FQGTGA. V lost 5 bases and J lost 10; bases outside the gene matches: 9. The CDR3 reads CASSIAGLAGGLPQYF. The CDR3 nucleotides read TGTGCCAGCAGCATAGCGGGACTAGCGGGGGGGCTTCCGCAGTATTTT.

CDR3 amino acids: CASSLGTAEGDGYTF. The DNA for the CDR3 is TGTGCCAGCAGCTTGGGGACAGCTGAAGGTGATGGCTACACCTTC. This chain joins TRBV5-8 and TRBJ1-2, with D maybe TRBD1 (6 bases). Germline loops: CDR1 SGHTS, CDR2 YDEGEE. The CDR3 length is 15 residues. Between the trimmed V and J ends, which lost 0 bases and 6 bases, there was a span of 15 bases.

The chain uses TRBV10-3 and TRBJ2-7; 13 bases are shared with TRBD2. The CDR3 has 14 amino acids. With 8 bases clipped from V and 8 bases from J, the junction kept 9 bases outside the gene matches. Per the germline V gene, CDR1 is ENHRY and CDR2 is SYGVKD. The CDR3 nucleotides are TGTGCCATCGCTGGACTAGCGGGGGACCCGCAGCAGTACTTC. This codes for CAIAGLAGDPQQYF.

The sample holds one count of this clone. This chain joins TRBV30 and TRBJ1-2, with unresolved D. CDR1 is GTSNPN, CDR2 SVGIG, per germline (reference sequence). V was shortened by 0 bases and J by 7 bases, with 12 bases between the two germline ends. The CDR3 loop spans 13 amino acids. Written as DNA, the CDR3 is TGTGCCTGGAGTGTTATTGGAGGAGCTGGCTACACCTTC. Its protein is CAWSVIGGAGYTF. Based on the CDR3 plus reference TRBV30 and TRBJ1-2, the full variable domain is SQTIHQWPATLVQPVGSPLSLECTVEGTSNPNLYWYRQAAGRGLQLLFYSVGIGQISSEVPQNLSASRPQDRQFILSSKKLLLSDSGFYLCAWSVIGGAGYTFGSGTRLTVV.

This chain connects TRBV5-4 to TRBJ2-5; 7 bases map to TRBD2. The CDR3 spans 15 residues. In germline, CDR1 is SGHNT, CDR2 YYREEE (reference sequence). With V trimmed by 4 bases and J by 4 bases, 10 bases remained unmatched. The CDR3: CASSPNLAAVETQYF. The CDR3 coding sequence is TGTGCCAGCAGCCCCAACCTAGCGGCGGTAGAGACCCAGTACTTC. Variable domain in full (rest from reference TRBV5-4 and TRBJ2-5): ETGVTQSPTHLIKTRGQQVTLRCSSQSGHNTVSWYQQALGQGPQFIFQYYREEENGRGNFPPRFSGLQFPNYSSELNVNALELDDSALYLCASSPNLAAVETQYFGPGTRLLVL.

This chain uses TRBV12-1 with TRBJ2-7; the table's D call, TRBD1, has no DNA check behind it. TRBV12-1 is a known pseudogene. CDR3 size: 15 residues. In nucleotides, the CDR3 is TGTGCCAGCAGCTCGCCCCGGGACAGGGACTACGAGCAGTACTTC. This translates into CASSSPRDRDYEQYF.

This chain links TRBV3-1 (or the pseudogene TRBV3-2) with TRBJ2-5; possibly TRBD1 for D (6 bases). The CDR3 is 15 residues long. V lost 4 bases and J 4 bases, leaving 16 bases between the germline ends. Germline V CDR1 and CDR2: LGHDT, YNNKEL (reference sequence). Written as DNA, the CDR3 is TGTGCCAGCAGCCTTATGACAGGACTTGTAGAGACCCAGTACTTC. This gives the protein CASSLMTGLVETQYF.

This clone has just one count. The CDR3 region has the DNA TGCGCCAGCAGCTTGGGGCAGGGCGGTGGTTACGAGCAGTACTTC. Residues: CASSLGQGGGYEQYF. The chain couples TRBV5-1 to TRBJ2-7; D perhaps matches TRBD1 (5 bases). The CDR3 sequence is 15 residues long. Germline V gene data show CDR1 as SGHRS and CDR2 as YFSETQ. V was pared by 0 bases and J by 4 bases, with 14 bases between. Full variable domain (remainder filled in from reference TRBV5-1 and TRBJ2-7): KAGVTQTPRYLIKTRGQQVTLSCSPISGHRSVSWYQQTPGQGLQFLFEYFSETQRNKGNFPGRFSGRQFSNSRSEMNVSTLELGDSALYLCASSLGQGGGYEQYFGPGTRLTVT.

The rearrangement links TRBV7-3 to TRBJ1-3; no reliable D call. Germline-derived CDR1 and CDR2 are SGHTA and FQGTGA. This CDR3 contains 16 residues. Trimming cost V 2 bases and J 0 bases, with 11 bases left between them. For the CDR3, the DNA is TGTGCCAGCAGCTTAGGGAACAGAGCCTCTGGAAACACCATATATTTT. This gives the protein CASSLGNRASGNTIYF. Looking up the rest from reference TRBV7-3 and TRBJ1-3 gives the full variable domain: GAGVSQTPSNKVTEKGKYVELRCDPISGHTALYWYRQSLGQGPEFLIYFQGTGAADDSGLPNDRFFAVRPEGSVSTLKIQRTERGDSAVYLCASSLGNRASGNTIYFGEGSWLTVV.

The chain joins TRBV7-9 to TRBJ1-1; 7 nucleotides match TRBD1. With 1 base clipped from V and 0 bases from J, the junction kept 5 bases outside the gene matches. This CDR3 has 16 amino acids. The germline V gene encodes CDR1 SEHNR and CDR2 FQNEAQ (reference sequence). The CDR3 sequence: CASSLEGAGMNTEAFF. The CDR3 DNA reads TGTGCCAGCAGCTTAGAGGGGGCAGGGATGAACACTGAAGCTTTCTTT.

This chain uses TRBV5-1 with TRBJ2-7; the D gene could be TRBD1 or TRBD2 (5 bases each). The ends were cut back, 1 base at V and 2 bases at J, with 13 bases in the middle. The CDR3 spans 15 residues. Germline V gives CDR1 SGHRS, CDR2 YFSETQ. The CDR3 reads CASSLPGTATYEQYF. DNA for the CDR3: TGCGCCAGCAGCTTGCCCGGGACGGCTACCTACGAGCAGTACTTC.

The V and J genes are TRBV7-9 and TRBJ2-2; TRBD2 might be the D (6 bases). Germline V lookup: CDR1 SEHNR, CDR2 FQNEAQ (reference sequence). V gave up 6 bases and J gave up 0 bases, with 17 bases separating them. The CDR3 spans 17 residues. The CDR3 bases are TGTGCCAGCAGGCCACCCGGGGGATCCACGAACACCGGGGAGCTGTTTTTT. Its protein is CASRPPGGSTNTGELFF.

V and J are TRBV29-1 and TRBJ2-3; 7 positions agree with TRBD1. Germline V gene lookup returns CDR1 SQVTM and CDR2 ANQGSEA. CDR3 length: 14 residues. The V segment lost 6 bases and the J segment 6 bases; nucleotides outside the gene matches: 12. Here the CDR3 DNA reads TGCAGCGTAGTTCCCGGGACAGTTCCCGATACGCAGTATTTT. It yields the protein CSVVPGTVPDTQYF.

The chain uses TRBV19 and TRBJ1-1; D not certain. The germline CDR1 and CDR2 sequences are LNHDA and SQIVND (reference sequence). The CDR3 has 13 residues. The V end lost 8 bases, the J end lost 0 bases, and 10 bases lay between the germline ends. The CDR3, as DNA: TGTGCCAGTCGACCTCGAATGAACACTGAAGCTTTCTTT. Its protein product is CASRPRMNTEAFF.

The rearrangement links TRBV7-8 to TRBJ2-2; 12 nucleotides line up with TRBD1. CDR1 is SGHVS and CDR2 is FQNEAQ in the germline V gene. With V trimmed by 5 bases and J by 4 bases, 8 bases remained unmatched. CDR3 length: 17 residues. DNA of the CDR3: TGTGCCAGCAGCCTGGGACAGGGGGCGATAGGCACCGGGGAGCTGTTTTTT. Translation: CASSLGQGAIGTGELFF.

The rearrangement links TRBV9 to TRBJ2-7; D is tentatively TRBD1 or TRBD2 (5 bases each). Per the germline V gene, CDR1 is SGDLS and CDR2 is YYNGEE. V lost 3 bases, J lost 2 bases, and 12 bases lay in between. This CDR3 region has 14 residues. CDR3: CASSASGTTYEQYF. DNA for the CDR3: TGTGCCAGCAGCGCCTCGGGGACCACCTACGAGCAGTACTTC. The full variable domain, in which reference TRBV9 and TRBJ2-7 provide the parts outside the CDR3, is DSGVTQTPKHLITATGQRVTLRCSPRSGDLSVYWYQQSLDQGLQFLIQYYNGEERAKGNILERFSAQQFPDLHSELNLSSLELGDSALYFCASSASGTTYEQYFGPGTRLTVT.

The V and J genes are TRBV19 and TRBJ1-1; D unclear. V was shortened by 6 bases and J by 6 bases, with 14 bases between the two germline ends. Germline V gene lookup returns CDR1 LNHDA and CDR2 SQIVND (reference sequence). The CDR3 consists of 13 residues. CDR3 loop: CASSPSDWAEAFF. The CDR3 DNA follows: TGTGCCAGTAGCCCCTCCGATTGGGCTGAAGCTTTCTTT.

The V and J genes are TRBV7-9 and TRBJ1-4; TRBD1 aligns across 10 bases. Trimming at V came to 1 base and at J to 8 bases, leaving 7 bases not matched to a gene. The germline V gene has CDR1 SEHNR and CDR2 FQNEAQ (reference sequence). The CDR3 runs 16 residues. In DNA form, the CDR3 reads TGTGCCAGCAGCTTAGGGGACAGGGGTTCAGCGGAAAAACTGTTTTTT. The encoded protein is CASSLGDRGSAEKLFF.

This chain uses TRBV6-5 with TRBJ2-3; D gene unclear. The V gene's germline CDR1 is MNHEY and CDR2 SVGAGI. V lost 0 bases to trimming and J lost 6 bases, with 16 bases between them. The CDR3 spans 16 residues. CDR3 nucleotides: TGTGCCAGCAGTTACTCGAACGGCGGAGCACGGGATACGCAGTATTTT. Translation: CASSYSNGGARDTQYF.